This is a list of T cell receptor beta chains from one sample in a study of CD8+CD57+ T cells in acquired aplastic anemia. TCRdb used MiXCR to reprocess the reads, holding one entry per CDR3 protein. The profile shows 450,000 to 550,000 distinct CDR3 sequences, about a third of them singletons. The sequencing input was sorted CD4+, CD8+, or CD8+CD57+ T cells (not recorded which) from PBMCs. The receptor source for this set is a human donor with aplastic anemia. Both conserved end residues are part of each CDR3. Each record gives: V gene, clone size, J gene, D gene, CDR3 DNA, CDR3 protein. A D gene is named only where the DNA matches it firmly. Size values are once, few and many counts, or a class for expanded clones, and some rows have none.

v_gene: TRBV7-7; abundance: many; j_gene: TRBJ2-2; d_gene: .; CDR3nt: TGTGCTAGCAGCTCGACTCTCACCGGGGAGCTGTTTTTT; CDR3aa: CASSSTLTGELFF
v_gene: TRBV15; abundance: .; j_gene: TRBJ1-6; d_gene: .; CDR3nt: TGTGCCACCAGCAGTGCCGACACCTCCTATAATTCACCCCTCCACTTT; CDR3aa: CATSSADTSYNSPLHF
v_gene: TRBV19; abundance: many; j_gene: TRBJ1-2; d_gene: .; CDR3nt: TGTGCCAGTAGTGAGGCCAGGGACCCTTATGGCTACACCTTC; CDR3aa: CASSEARDPYGYTF
v_gene: TRBV25-1; abundance: many; j_gene: TRBJ1-2; d_gene: TRBD1; CDR3nt: TGTGCCAGCAGTGGGGGACAGGGGCGAGATGGCTACACCTTC; CDR3aa: CASSGGQGRDGYTF
v_gene: TRBV7-2; abundance: many; j_gene: TRBJ1-5; d_gene: .; CDR3nt: TGTGCCAGCAGCACCGGAGGGCCCCAGCATTTT; CDR3aa: CASSTGGPQHF
v_gene: TRBV30; abundance: .; j_gene: TRBJ1-2; d_gene: .; CDR3nt: TGTGCCTGGAGTGTCGCAGGGATGATTGGCTACACCTTC; CDR3aa: CAWSVAGMIGYTF
v_gene: TRBV19; abundance: many; j_gene: TRBJ1-5; d_gene: TRBD1; CDR3nt: TGTGCCAGTAGGGGGACAGGGGTCAATCAGCCCCAGCATTTT; CDR3aa: CASRGTGVNQPQHF
v_gene: TRBV15; abundance: many; j_gene: TRBJ2-1; d_gene: .; CDR3nt: TGTGCCACCAGCAGAGATCGGACGAATGAGCAGTTCTTC; CDR3aa: CATSRDRTNEQFF
v_gene: TRBV2; abundance: .; j_gene: TRBJ1-2; d_gene: .; CDR3nt: TGTGCCAGCAGTGAATCGGGGGAGGCTAACTATGGCTACACCTTC; CDR3aa: CASSESGEANYGYTF
v_gene: TRBV20-1; abundance: .; j_gene: TRBJ1-1; d_gene: .; CDR3nt: TGCAGTGCTAGAGATGGGAAGCAGGGCCAGAGATTTGACACTGAAGCTTTCTTT; CDR3aa: CSARDGKQGQRFDTEAFF
v_gene: TRBV19; abundance: .; j_gene: TRBJ1-2; d_gene: TRBD1; CDR3nt: TGTGCCAGCCACTCGACAGGGCCTAACTATGGCTACACCTTC; CDR3aa: CASHSTGPNYGYTF
v_gene: TRBV10-3; abundance: .; j_gene: TRBJ2-1; d_gene: .; CDR3nt: TGTGCCATCACCTCTACAGGGAGGGGAAGCAATGAGCAGTTCTTC; CDR3aa: CAITSTGRGSNEQFF
v_gene: TRBV7-3; abundance: .; j_gene: TRBJ1-1; d_gene: TRBD1; CDR3nt: TGTGCCAGCAGCTTAAAACCGGGACAGGGTTCTTACACTGAAGCTTTCTTT; CDR3aa: CASSLKPGQGSYTEAFF
v_gene: TRBV10-3; abundance: many; j_gene: TRBJ1-1; d_gene: .; CDR3nt: TGTGCCATCAGTCAAGACATTGAAGCTTTCTTT; CDR3aa: CAISQDIEAFF
v_gene: TRBV6-5; abundance: many; j_gene: TRBJ1-5; d_gene: TRBD1; CDR3nt: TGTGCCAGCAGTTGGGACAGACTGAGCAATCAGCCCCAGCATTTT; CDR3aa: CASSWDRLSNQPQHF
v_gene: TRBV20-1; abundance: many; j_gene: TRBJ1-5; d_gene: .; CDR3nt: TGCAGTGCTAGAGATCCAATACAGGGTGATCAGCCCCAGCATTTT; CDR3aa: CSARDPIQGDQPQHF
v_gene: TRBV30; abundance: .; j_gene: TRBJ1-6; d_gene: TRBD1; CDR3nt: TGTGCCTGGGAACCGGGACAGGCCAATTCACCCCTCCACTTT; CDR3aa: CAWEPGQANSPLHF
v_gene: TRBV19; abundance: many; j_gene: TRBJ2-5; d_gene: .; CDR3nt: TGTGCCAGTAGTATAAAAGAGACCCAGTACTTC; CDR3aa: CASSIKETQYF
v_gene: TRBV9; abundance: many; j_gene: TRBJ2-1; d_gene: .; CDR3nt: TGTGCCAGCAGCGCCTCCCTCACCGAGCAGTTCTTC; CDR3aa: CASSASLTEQFF
v_gene: TRBV12-3/TRBV12-4; abundance: few; j_gene: TRBJ1-1; d_gene: .; CDR3nt: TGTGCCAGCAGTTTACGGGGGATATCTTTCTTT; CDR3aa: CASSLRGISFF
v_gene: TRBV7-9; abundance: few; j_gene: TRBJ1-2; d_gene: .; CDR3nt: TGTGCCAGCAGCTTAGTAGGAGTAACTAACTATGGCTACACCTTC; CDR3aa: CASSLVGVTNYGYTF
v_gene: TRBV15; abundance: few; j_gene: TRBJ2-1; d_gene: .; CDR3nt: TGTGCCACCAGCAGAGATTCCGCCAGAGGAGGGGCAGGTCCCTACAATGAGCAGTTCTTC; CDR3aa: CATSRDSARGGAGPYNEQFF
v_gene: TRBV7-2; abundance: many; j_gene: TRBJ1-6; d_gene: TRBD1; CDR3nt: TGTGCCAGCACGTGGGACAGGCAGGATTCACCCCTCCACTTT; CDR3aa: CASTWDRQDSPLHF
v_gene: TRBV5-1; abundance: .; j_gene: TRBJ2-7; d_gene: TRBD2; CDR3nt: TGCGCCAGCAGCTTGACTAGCGGGGTAACCTACGAGCAGTACTTC; CDR3aa: CASSLTSGVTYEQYF
v_gene: TRBV20-1; abundance: .; j_gene: TRBJ1-5; d_gene: .; CDR3nt: TGCAGTGCTAGAGATCCGGTTGGAGTGGGTAAGTCCCAGCGTTTT; CDR3aa: CSARDPVGVGKSQRF
v_gene: TRBV7-9; abundance: .; j_gene: TRBJ1-1; d_gene: TRBD1; CDR3nt: TGTGCCAGCAGCTTGAACCGGGACAGTGAAGGAGCTTTCTTT; CDR3aa: CASSLNRDSEGAFF
v_gene: TRBV7-9; abundance: .; j_gene: TRBJ2-5; d_gene: .; CDR3nt: TGTGCCTGGAGCCGGGTACACGGGGAGACCCAGTACTTC; CDR3aa: CAWSRVHGETQYF
v_gene: TRBV29-1; abundance: .; j_gene: TRBJ2-7; d_gene: TRBD1; CDR3nt: TGCAGCGTCGGAGGGACAGGGCTTTACGAGCAGTACTTC; CDR3aa: CSVGGTGLYEQYF
v_gene: TRBV6-1; abundance: few; j_gene: TRBJ2-1; d_gene: .; CDR3nt: TGTGCCAGCAGTCTGACAGGAAGGGCTGAGCAGTTCTTC; CDR3aa: CASSLTGRAEQFF
v_gene: TRBV12-3/TRBV12-4; abundance: .; j_gene: TRBJ2-4; d_gene: .; CDR3nt: TGTGCCAGCAGTTTAGGGGGCTGGGTAAACATTCAGTACTTC; CDR3aa: CASSLGGWVNIQYF
v_gene: TRBV10-3; abundance: .; j_gene: TRBJ2-7; d_gene: .; CDR3nt: TGTGCCAGCCAACGGACAGCCCGGGACGAGCAGTACTTC; CDR3aa: CASQRTARDEQYF
v_gene: TRBV7-9; abundance: few; j_gene: TRBJ1-6; d_gene: TRBD1; CDR3nt: TGTGCCAGCAGATCAGGGGGCATACCCCTCCACTTT; CDR3aa: CASRSGGIPLHF
v_gene: TRBV7-3; abundance: .; j_gene: TRBJ2-3; d_gene: TRBD2; CDR3nt: TGTGCCAGCAGCTACCTAGCGGGGGTAGATACGCAGTATTTT; CDR3aa: CASSYLAGVDTQYF
v_gene: TRBV11-1; abundance: few; j_gene: TRBJ2-7; d_gene: TRBD2; CDR3nt: TGTGCCAGCAGCTTTTATCGAGGACTAGTTACCTACGAGCAGTACTTC; CDR3aa: CASSFYRGLVTYEQYF
v_gene: TRBV2; abundance: .; j_gene: TRBJ2-1; d_gene: TRBD2; CDR3nt: TGTGCCAGCAGTGAGGAGGGAGGGACGAATGAGCAGTTCTTC; CDR3aa: CASSEEGGTNEQFF
v_gene: TRBV9; abundance: few; j_gene: TRBJ2-5; d_gene: TRBD2; CDR3nt: TGTGCCAGCAGCGCCGCGGGAGTAGGTGAGACCCAGTACTTC; CDR3aa: CASSAAGVGETQYF
v_gene: TRBV25-1; abundance: .; j_gene: TRBJ2-7; d_gene: .; CDR3nt: TGTGCCAGTAGTACGGCAGGGGAGGGAACCCACGAGCAGTACTTC; CDR3aa: CASSTAGEGTHEQYF
v_gene: TRBV25-1; abundance: .; j_gene: TRBJ1-1; d_gene: .; CDR3nt: TGTGCCAGCAGTGAATCTCGGGGTAACACTGAAGCTTTCTTT; CDR3aa: CASSESRGNTEAFF
v_gene: TRBV2; abundance: many; j_gene: TRBJ1-5; d_gene: .; CDR3nt: TGTGCCAGCAGTGAAAGGAGAGCTAGCAATCAGCCCCAGCATTTT; CDR3aa: CASSERRASNQPQHF
v_gene: TRBV5-6; abundance: .; j_gene: TRBJ1-1; d_gene: .; CDR3nt: TGTGCCAGCAGTCCTGGGAGGCTAGACATGAACACTGAAGCTTTCTTT; CDR3aa: CASSPGRLDMNTEAFF
v_gene: TRBV5-1; abundance: .; j_gene: TRBJ2-2; d_gene: TRBD1; CDR3nt: TGCGCCAGCAGCATCGGGACAGTTAACACCGGGGAGCTGTTTTTT; CDR3aa: CASSIGTVNTGELFF
v_gene: TRBV10-2; abundance: many; j_gene: TRBJ2-7; d_gene: TRBD1; CDR3nt: TGCGCCAGCAGAACGGACAGGAACGAGATTTACGAGCAGTACTTC; CDR3aa: CASRTDRNEIYEQYF
v_gene: TRBV19; abundance: many; j_gene: TRBJ1-1; d_gene: .; CDR3nt: TGTGCCAGTAGTATCCATAACACTGAAGCTTTCTTT; CDR3aa: CASSIHNTEAFF
v_gene: TRBV7-2; abundance: .; j_gene: TRBJ2-7; d_gene: .; CDR3nt: TGTGCCAGCAGCTTCTTGGTCGTCTCCTCCTACGAGCAGTACTTC; CDR3aa: CASSFLVVSSYEQYF
v_gene: TRBV7-2; abundance: .; j_gene: TRBJ1-2; d_gene: .; CDR3nt: TGTGCCAGCAGCTTAGCGCCCAGCAGGGGCTACACCTTC; CDR3aa: CASSLAPSRGYTF
v_gene: TRBV10-2; abundance: .; j_gene: TRBJ2-1; d_gene: .; CDR3nt: TGCGCCAGCAGCCGGGATGGGGGTTCCTACAATGAGCAGTTCTTC; CDR3aa: CASSRDGGSYNEQFF
v_gene: TRBV19; abundance: many; j_gene: TRBJ2-7; d_gene: TRBD2; CDR3nt: TGTGCCAGTAGTATAGGACTAGCGGGAGGTCAGTTCTGCGAGCAGTACTTC; CDR3aa: CASSIGLAGGQFCEQYF
v_gene: TRBV5-1; abundance: many; j_gene: TRBJ1-6; d_gene: .; CDR3nt: TGCGCCAGCAGCTTGGCCCGGACGGAGGATTCACCCCTCCACTTT; CDR3aa: CASSLARTEDSPLHF
v_gene: TRBV10-3; abundance: .; j_gene: TRBJ2-1; d_gene: .; CDR3nt: TGTGCCAGCAGTCGCCCAGTCCTTATGGGCGACAATGAGCAGTTCTTC; CDR3aa: CASSRPVLMGDNEQFF
v_gene: TRBV20-1; abundance: many; j_gene: TRBJ1-4; d_gene: .; CDR3nt: TGCAGTGCTAGAGAAGGGACGACTAATGAAAAACTGTTTTTT; CDR3aa: CSAREGTTNEKLFF
v_gene: TRBV6-5; abundance: .; j_gene: TRBJ2-2; d_gene: TRBD1; CDR3nt: TGTGCCAGCAGTTACTGGGACAGGGGCACCGGGGAGCTGTTTTTT; CDR3aa: CASSYWDRGTGELFF
v_gene: TRBV7-2; abundance: .; j_gene: TRBJ1-1; d_gene: .; CDR3nt: TGTGCCAGCAGCTTTGCGATAAACACTGAAGCTTTCTTT; CDR3aa: CASSFAINTEAFF
v_gene: TRBV19; abundance: many; j_gene: TRBJ2-5; d_gene: TRBD2; CDR3nt: TGTGCCAGTAGGGAGGTTAGCGGGAGTGGGGAGACCCAGTACTTC; CDR3aa: CASREVSGSGETQYF
v_gene: TRBV20-1; abundance: few; j_gene: TRBJ1-1; d_gene: .; CDR3nt: TGCAGTGCTAGAGAGCCGAACACTGAAGCTTTCTTT; CDR3aa: CSAREPNTEAFF
v_gene: TRBV7-9; abundance: many; j_gene: TRBJ1-1; d_gene: .; CDR3nt: TGTGCCAGCAGCTTAGAGCAAGGGAGGCAAAAGGCTTTCTTT; CDR3aa: CASSLEQGRQKAFF
v_gene: TRBV20-1; abundance: .; j_gene: TRBJ1-5; d_gene: TRBD1; CDR3nt: TGCAGTGCAACAAACGGACAGGGGGTAGGCAATCAGCCCCAGCATTTT; CDR3aa: CSATNGQGVGNQPQHF
v_gene: TRBV25-1; abundance: many; j_gene: TRBJ2-1; d_gene: .; CDR3nt: TGTGCCAGCAGTGAATTTGGGGAAAGGAGGGGGGAGCAGTTCTTC; CDR3aa: CASSEFGERRGEQFF
v_gene: TRBV12-5; abundance: .; j_gene: TRBJ2-3; d_gene: .; CDR3nt: TGTGCTAGTGAGACGGGGCAGGGCACAGATACGCAGTATTTT; CDR3aa: CASETGQGTDTQYF
v_gene: TRBV11-2; abundance: .; j_gene: TRBJ1-2; d_gene: .; CDR3nt: TGTGCCAGCAGCTTACGTGGACGGTCATCCAGCGGCTACACCTTC; CDR3aa: CASSLRGRSSSGYTF